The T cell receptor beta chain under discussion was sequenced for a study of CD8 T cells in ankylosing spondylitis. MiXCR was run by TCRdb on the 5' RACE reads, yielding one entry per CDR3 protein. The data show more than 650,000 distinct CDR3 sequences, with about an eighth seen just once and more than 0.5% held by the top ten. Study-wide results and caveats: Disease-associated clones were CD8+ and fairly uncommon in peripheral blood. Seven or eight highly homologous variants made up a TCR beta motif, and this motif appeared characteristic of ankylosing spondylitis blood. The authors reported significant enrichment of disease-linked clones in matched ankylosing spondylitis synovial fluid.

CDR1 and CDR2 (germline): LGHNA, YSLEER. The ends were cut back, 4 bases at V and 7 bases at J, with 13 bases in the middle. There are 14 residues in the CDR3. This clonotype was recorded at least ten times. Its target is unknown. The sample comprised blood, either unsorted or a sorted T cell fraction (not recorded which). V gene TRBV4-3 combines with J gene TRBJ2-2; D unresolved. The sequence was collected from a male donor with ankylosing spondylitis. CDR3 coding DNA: TGCGCCAGCAGCCCGGGTACAGCAGACGGGGAGCTGTTTTTT. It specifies CASSPGTADGELFF.